Below are 26 T cell receptor beta chains sequenced from a single sample in a study of cytomegalovirus exposure and HLA in healthy donors. The PCR employed 60 Vbeta primers together with 13 Jbeta primers. Sequenced by immunoSEQ multiplex PCR; TCRdb stores in-frame clones only, minus some. The profile shows fewer than 150,000 clones, roughly four fifths of them singletons. Sample: PBMCs. These receptors were obtained from a woman aged 45-65 years in good health and CMV-seronegative.

The gene calls are TRBV7-2 and TRBJ2-7; the match to TRBD2 covers 10 bases. The junction had 3 bases not matched to a gene; V was cut back by 0 bases and J by 4 bases. The CDR3 contains 15 residues. The germline V gene has CDR1 SGHTA and CDR2 FQGNSA. The DNA of the CDR3 is TGTGCCAGCAGCTTAGCGTCTAGCGGGGGTTACGAGCAGTACTTC. Translated: CASSLASSGGYEQYF.

This chain links TRBV7-9 with TRBJ2-3, with D unclear. CDR1 is SEHNR and CDR2 is FQNEAQ in the germline V gene (reference sequence). The germline V and J ends were trimmed by 3 bases and 1 base, with 11 bases remaining between them. This CDR3 comprises 15 residues. The CDR3 nucleotides are TGTGCCAGCAGCTTCCCGGTGATGGGCACAGATACGCAGTATTTT. It encodes CASSFPVMGTDTQYF. The full variable domain, completed using reference TRBV7-9 and TRBJ2-3, is DTGVSQNPRHKITKRGQNVTFRCDPISEHNRLYWYRQTLGQGPEFLTYFQNEAQLEKSRLLSDRFSAERPKGSFSTLEIQRTEQGDSAMYLCASSFPVMGTDTQYFGPGTRLTVL.

This rearrangement joins TRBV28 to TRBJ1-1; a possible D gene is TRBD1 (6 bases). This CDR3 spans 13 amino acids. Germline CDR1 is MDHEN and CDR2 is SYDVKM. V was cut by 11 bases and J by 6 bases, with 19 bases left in between. This CDR3 reads CAGRTAALSEAFF. The CDR3 region has the DNA TGTGCCGGACGGACAGCGGCTCTCTCTGAAGCTTTCTTT.

The chain links TRBV6-5 to TRBJ1-2, with 9 bases identical to TRBD1. Germline CDR1 reads MNHEY; CDR2 reads SVGAGI. V was clipped by 0 bases and J by 11 bases; unmatched bases: 10. CDR3 size: 15 residues. Here the CDR3 reads CASSYSVGTGIGYTF. The CDR3, as DNA: TGTGCCAGCAGTTACTCCGTGGGGACAGGGATAGGATACACCTTC.

This clone showed up just a few times. J is TRBJ1-2 and V is TRBV6-6; TRBD1 is a possible D gene (5 bases). V was pared by 0 bases and J by 6 bases, with 17 bases between. This CDR3 is 16 amino acids long. The germline V gene encodes CDR1 MNHNY and CDR2 SVGAGI (reference sequence). CDR3 nucleotide sequence: TGTGCCAGCAGTTACTCCAAGGGGCACATGGTGGATGGCTACACCTTC. As protein: CASSYSKGHMVDGYTF.

The chain combines TRBV29-1 with TRBJ1-1, with 9 nucleotides matching TRBD1. The germline CDR1 and CDR2 sequences are SQVTM and ANQGSEA. V shed 3 bases and J 5 bases; nucleotides not matched to a gene: 7. This CDR3 is built from 14 residues. Here the CDR3 reads CSVEGQGFWTEAFF. As DNA, the CDR3 is TGCAGCGTTGAGGGACAGGGTTTTTGGACTGAAGCTTTCTTT. Combining the CDR3 with reference TRBV29-1 and TRBJ1-1 gives the whole variable domain SAVISQKPSRDICQRGTSLTIQCQVDSQVTMMFWYRQQPGQSLTLIATANQGSEATYESGFVIDKFPISRPNLTFSTLTVSNMSPEDSSIYLCSVEGQGFWTEAFFGQGTRLTVV.

The CDR3 here is CSASAGTGVDTQYF. The CDR3 nucleotides read TGCAGCGCATCAGCCGGGACAGGGGTGGATACGCAGTATTTT. The rearrangement uses TRBV29-1 and TRBJ2-3; 10 positions match TRBD1. The CDR3 consists of 14 residues. Germline CDR1 is SQVTM and CDR2 is ANQGSEA. V dropped 7 bases and J dropped 6; count of bases not matched to a gene: 10.

The V and J genes are TRBV19 and TRBJ1-6; TRBD1 agrees at 7 bases. In germline, CDR1 is LNHDA, CDR2 SQIVND (reference sequence). This CDR3 has 16 residues. V was pared by 3 bases and J by 6 bases, with 8 bases of the junction left unmatched. The CDR3 loop is CASSMGTALLNSPLHF. The DNA for the CDR3 is TGTGCCAGTAGTATGGGGACAGCCCTCCTTAATTCACCCCTCCACTTT.

The chain has TRBV5-8 and TRBJ1-1; perhaps TRBD1 as D (5 bases). Per germline, CDR1 SGHTS and CDR2 YDEGEE. The CDR3 loop spans 14 amino acids. With 6 bases removed from V and 6 bases from J, the gap between germline ends came to 18 bases. The CDR3 reads CASIPGANTPEAFF. The CDR3 region has the DNA TGTGCCAGCATCCCTGGGGCTAATACCCCTGAAGCTTTCTTT.

The genes are TRBV6-6 and TRBJ1-1, with 7 bases that match TRBD1. The germline gives CDR1 MNHNY, CDR2 SVGAGI (reference sequence). V was pared by 7 bases and J by 5 bases, with 7 bases of the junction left unmatched. The CDR3 has 13 residues. In nucleotides, the CDR3 is TGTGCCAGCAAAGCAGGGGGATTTACTGAAGCTTTCTTT. Its protein is CASKAGGFTEAFF.

This rearrangement joins TRBV7-3 to TRBJ1-1, with TRBD1 as a possible D gene (5 bases). Trimming stripped 5 bases from V and 3 bases from J, with 13 bases between. This CDR3 region has 14 residues. CDR1 and CDR2 from the germline V gene are SGHTA and FQGTGA. The CDR3 protein is CASSPGGGHTEAFF. The DNA of the CDR3 is TGTGCCAGCAGCCCCGGGGGGGGACACACTGAAGCTTTCTTT.

The chain links TRBV6-5 to TRBJ1-1; D uncertain. Per germline, CDR1 MNHEY and CDR2 SVGAGI. The length of the CDR3 is 11 residues. Trimming shortened V by 8 bases and J by 3 bases, and 7 bases separated the two germline ends. The DNA of the CDR3 is TGTGCCAGCGCACAGTACACTGAAGCTTTCTTT. Amino acid sequence: CASAQYTEAFF.

The chain recombines TRBV6-5 with TRBJ1-4, with D tentatively TRBD1 (5 bases). V lost 5 bases and J 0 bases, leaving 10 bases between the germline ends. Germline values: CDR1 MNHEY, CDR2 SVGAGI. This CDR3 contains 15 residues. CDR3 region: CASSRQLATNEKLFF. DNA of the CDR3: TGTGCCAGCAGTCGACAGCTTGCAACTAATGAAAAACTGTTTTTT.

The rearrangement uses TRBV5-8 and TRBJ1-5, with unresolved D. This CDR3 has 16 residues. The germline CDR1 and CDR2 sequences are SGHTS and YDEGEE. V was pared by 0 bases and J by 1 base, with 11 bases between. The CDR3 spells CASSLVFGLSNQPQHF. In DNA form, the CDR3 reads TGTGCCAGCAGCTTGGTATTCGGACTCAGCAATCAGCCCCAGCATTTT. The whole variable domain, remainder taken from reference TRBV5-8 and TRBJ1-5, is EAGVTQSPTHLIKTRGQQATLRCSPISGHTSVYWYQQALGLGLQFLLWYDEGEERNRGNFPPRFSGRQFPNYSSELNVNALELEDSALYLCASSLVFGLSNQPQHFGDGTRLSIL.

This clone was seen a single time. The chain couples TRBV9 to TRBJ2-5; D is ambiguous. This CDR3 is 13 amino acids long. Deletions cut 0 bases from V and 5 bases from J, with 8 bases between. The germline V gene encodes CDR1 SGDLS and CDR2 YYNGEE. This CDR3 is CASSVGGRETQYF. In DNA form, the CDR3 reads TGTGCCAGCAGCGTAGGTGGCAGGGAGACCCAGTACTTC. The full variable domain, in which reference TRBV9 and TRBJ2-5 provide the parts outside the CDR3, is DSGVTQTPKHLITATGQRVTLRCSPRSGDLSVYWYQQSLDQGLQFLIQYYNGEERAKGNILERFSAQQFPDLHSELNLSSLELGDSALYFCASSVGGRETQYFGPGTRLLVL.

This chain links TRBV28 with TRBJ1-4; 7 bases align to TRBD1. V was clipped by 5 bases and J by 8 bases; unmatched bases: 11. The V gene's germline CDR1 is MDHEN and CDR2 SYDVKM. The CDR3 is made up of 15 amino acids. CDR3 loop: CASSGEDRVREKLFF. The CDR3, as DNA: TGTGCCAGCAGTGGGGAAGACAGGGTTAGAGAAAAACTGTTTTTT.

J is TRBJ2-5 and V is TRBV4-2, with D perhaps matching TRBD2 (6 bases). The CDR3 runs to 15 residues. Germline V CDR1 and CDR2: LGHNA, YNFKEQ. The V gene lost 4 bases and the J gene lost 7 bases, with 19 bases spanning the gap. CDR3 loop: CASSPPGLLDGTQYF. CDR3 in DNA: TGTGCCAGCAGCCCACCTGGACTACTCGACGGGACCCAGTACTTC.

The V and J genes are TRBV30 and TRBJ2-5, with D unclear. Germline CDR1 is GTSNPN and CDR2 is SVGIG (reference sequence). The length of the CDR3 is 12 residues. V lost 0 bases and J 5 bases, leaving 7 bases between the germline ends. This CDR3 reads CAWSVAGETQYF. In nucleotides, the CDR3 is TGTGCCTGGAGTGTGGCAGGCGAGACCCAGTACTTC. The entire variable domain, with the rest obtained from reference TRBV30 and TRBJ2-5, is as follows: SQTIHQWPATLVQPVGSPLSLECTVEGTSNPNLYWYRQAAGRGLQLLFYSVGIGQISSEVPQNLSASRPQDRQFILSSKKLLLSDSGFYLCAWSVAGETQYFGPGTRLLVL.

This chain links TRBV12-5 with TRBJ2-1; TRBD2 matches 15 bases. The CDR3 runs to 24 residues. Losses at the gene ends were 0 bases for V and 5 bases for J; bases not matched to a gene: 23. From germline, CDR1 is LGHNT and CDR2 FRNRAP. The CDR3 DNA reads TGTGCTAGTGGTTTGGTACGAAGGTGGGGACAGGGACTAGCGGGGGGCCCGGTCCACAATGAGCAGTTCTTC. Translation gives CASGLVRRWGQGLAGGPVHNEQFF.

The sample holds a few counts of this clone. This chain connects TRBV15 to TRBJ1-2, with 10 bases identical to TRBD1. The CDR3 extends over 16 amino acids. Germline CDR1 LNHNV, CDR2 YYDKDF (reference sequence). After removal of 6 bases from V and 5 bases from J, the junction contained 12 bases not matched to a gene. This CDR3 is CATSKRGGQGNYGYTF. CDR3 bases: TGTGCCACCAGTAAAAGGGGGGGACAGGGGAATTATGGCTACACCTTC.

V and J are TRBV28 and TRBJ1-2; TRBD1 aligns across 9 bases. J lost 5 bases, V lost 6 bases, and 4 bases had no gene match. This CDR3 region has 13 residues. The V gene's germline CDR1 is MDHEN and CDR2 SYDVKM. CDR3 sequence: CASRTGGGYGYTF. In nucleotides, the CDR3 is TGTGCCAGCAGGACAGGGGGAGGGTATGGCTACACCTTC.

This sequence joins TRBV15 and TRBJ1-1, with 8 nucleotides matching TRBD1. Germline V gene sequence: CDR1 LNHNV, CDR2 YYDKDF (reference sequence). Losses at the gene ends were 3 bases for V and 5 bases for J; bases not matched to a gene: 8. The CDR3 length is 15 residues. The CDR3 coding sequence is TGTGCCACCAGCAGGATACAGGGGGTAGAAACTGAAGCTTTCTTT. This sequence encodes CATSRIQGVETEAFF.

V gene TRBV9 combines with J gene TRBJ2-3; a possible D gene is TRBD2 (6 bases). Trimming pared 1 base from V and 6 bases from J, leaving 15 bases between. The CDR3 runs to 15 residues. The germline V gene has CDR1 SGDLS and CDR2 YYNGEE. For the CDR3, the DNA is TGTGCCAGCAGCGTATCGAGCGGGCTGGGGGATACGCAGTATTTT. This translates into CASSVSSGLGDTQYF.

V usage is TRBV6-5 and J usage is TRBJ1-2; D possibly corresponds to TRBD1 (6 bases). Germline V gives CDR1 MNHEY, CDR2 SVGAGI. The CDR3 covers 12 residues. V lost 0 bases, J lost 7 bases, and 6 bases lay in between. The CDR3 spells CASSYSTGGYTF. The CDR3 coding sequence is TGTGCCAGCAGTTACTCGACAGGTGGCTACACCTTC.

The rearrangement uses TRBV9 and TRBJ1-2, with 7 bases identical to TRBD1. The V and J ends lost 3 bases and 5 bases, in that order; junction bases with no gene match: 4. This CDR3 comprises 13 residues. Germline V lookup: CDR1 SGDLS, CDR2 YYNGEE. CDR3 coding DNA: TGTGCCAGCAGCGCCCGGACAGGTTATGGCTACACCTTC. Translation gives CASSARTGYGYTF. The full variable domain, with the rest looked up from reference TRBV9 and TRBJ1-2, is DSGVTQTPKHLITATGQRVTLRCSPRSGDLSVYWYQQSLDQGLQFLIQYYNGEERAKGNILERFSAQQFPDLHSELNLSSLELGDSALYFCASSARTGYGYTFGSGTRLTVV.

V is TRBV7-8 and J is TRBJ2-5; 9 positions match TRBD1. The trim removed 3 bases at V and 11 bases at J, leaving 10 bases unmatched. The length of the CDR3 is 14 residues. Germline CDR1 SGHVS, CDR2 FQNEAQ. CDR3 protein: CASSFPGQGFEQYF. The CDR3, as DNA: TGTGCCAGCAGCTTTCCGGGACAGGGATTTGAGCAGTACTTC.